A single sample gave rise to the 30 T cell receptor beta chains below, sequenced in a study of blood T cell repertoires in COVID-19. Using immunoSEQ multiplex PCR, the repertoire was profiled, and TCRdb retains in-frame clones only, with some absent. The sample comprises fewer than 350,000 clones, approximately 87% of which are singletons, and approximately 7.8% rests with the top ten. The sequencing sample was made of peripheral blood. Source of these receptors: a woman aged 50 to 65 who had recovered from COVID-19.

The V call is TRBV5-1, the J call TRBJ1-2; TRBD1 agrees at 8 bases. The CDR3 runs to 18 residues. Germline lookup yields CDR1 SGHRS and CDR2 YFSETQ. The V and J ends lost 2 bases and 5 bases, in that order; junction bases with no gene match: 17. The CDR3 loop is CASSLYNTKQGDPYGYTF. The CDR3 bases are TGCGCCAGCAGCTTATATAACACCAAACAGGGGGATCCTTATGGCTACACCTTC. The whole variable domain, remainder taken from reference TRBV5-1 and TRBJ1-2, is KAGVTQTPRYLIKTRGQQVTLSCSPISGHRSVSWYQQTPGQGLQFLFEYFSETQRNKGNFPGRFSGRQFSNSRSEMNVSTLELGDSALYLCASSLYNTKQGDPYGYTFGSGTRLTVV.

Only one count was recorded for this clone. The rearrangement uses TRBV4-3 and TRBJ1-2; 8 bases fit TRBD1. The CDR3 has 17 residues. V lost 0 bases to trimming and J lost 4 bases; unmatched junction nucleotides: 10. Per germline, CDR1 LGHNA and CDR2 YSLEER. CDR3 loop: CASSQDARAGGTYGYTF. CDR3 nucleotides: TGCGCCAGCAGCCAAGATGCCCGAGCAGGGGGCACCTATGGCTACACCTTC.

The genes are TRBV28 and TRBJ1-1, with D possibly TRBD1 on 6 matching bases. The germline V gene has CDR1 MDHEN and CDR2 SYDVKM. With 3 bases removed from V and 2 bases from J, the gap between germline ends came to 13 bases. The CDR3 runs 15 residues. The CDR3 sequence is CASSLSGVINTEAFF. CDR3 in DNA: TGTGCCAGCAGTTTGTCAGGGGTCATTAACACTGAAGCTTTCTTT.

The genes are TRBV7-2 and TRBJ2-7; TRBD1 is a possible D gene (6 bases). The CDR3 covers 13 residues. Germline V gene data show CDR1 as SGHTA and CDR2 as FQGNSA. The V end was cut by 5 bases, the J end by 3 bases, with 11 bases between. CDR3 protein: CASSQRQDYEQYF. CDR3 nucleotides: TGTGCCAGCAGCCAAAGACAGGACTACGAGCAGTACTTC.

The V and J genes are TRBV9 and TRBJ1-2, with D perhaps TRBD1 (5 bases). Trimming stripped 4 bases from V and 4 bases from J, with 11 bases between. CDR3 size: 13 residues. The germline gives CDR1 SGDLS, CDR2 YYNGEE. The CDR3 reads CASSKTGPYGYTF. The CDR3 DNA follows: TGTGCCAGCAGCAAAACAGGTCCCTATGGCTACACCTTC.

The chain has TRBV29-1 and TRBJ1-2; the D is unclear. From germline, CDR1 is SQVTM and CDR2 ANQGSEA. This CDR3 is built from 15 residues. V dropped 1 base and J dropped 7 bases, with 19 bases sitting between them. CDR3 amino acids: CSVEVGLEGGGGYTF. CDR3 DNA: TGCAGCGTTGAAGTTGGGCTTGAGGGAGGCGGTGGCTACACCTTC.

This chain links TRBV10-1 with TRBJ2-5; no firm D call. V was trimmed by 5 bases and J by 0 bases, leaving 10 bases between them. CDR1 WNHNN and CDR2 SYGVQD come from the germline V gene (reference sequence). The CDR3 totals 14 residues. The CDR3: CASSPDVDQETQYF. The CDR3 nucleotides read TGCGCCAGCAGTCCCGATGTAGACCAAGAGACCCAGTACTTC.

This rearrangement joins TRBV29-1 to TRBJ2-4, with D possibly being TRBD1 (6 bases). The CDR3 totals 13 residues. Trimming removed 4 bases at V and 8 bases at J, with 15 bases between. Germline V gene lookup returns CDR1 SQVTM and CDR2 ANQGSEA. Written as DNA, the CDR3 is TGCAGCGTTGCGGAAAGCCCAGGGGACATTCAGTACTTC. Protein sequence: CSVAESPGDIQYF.

The V gene is TRBV4-3, the J gene TRBJ2-1; 7 positions match TRBD2. Germline loops: CDR1 LGHNA, CDR2 YSLEER. The CDR3 has 16 residues. V lost 0 bases and J lost 4; bases outside the gene matches: 6. CDR3 loop: CASSQEPTSVYNEQFF. DNA for the CDR3: TGCGCCAGCAGCCAAGAACCCACTAGCGTTTACAATGAGCAGTTCTTC.

The chain combines TRBV11-2 with TRBJ1-6; D not certain. CDR1 and CDR2 (germline): SGHAT, FQNNGV. This CDR3 is built from 16 residues. Trimming removed 5 bases from V and 16 bases from J, with 27 bases in between. DNA for the CDR3: TGTGCCAGCAGCCCCATCCCACGCTCCACCCTCCGAGGACTCCACTTT. Protein: CASSPIPRSTLRGLHF.

V usage is TRBV2 and J usage is TRBJ1-1; D is undetermined. CDR3 size: 13 residues. The ends were cut back, 5 bases at V and 1 base at J, with 8 bases in the middle. Germline CDR1 SNHLY, CDR2 FYNNEI. CDR3 in amino acids: CASSLETNTEAFF. CDR3 nucleotides: TGTGCCAGCAGTTTAGAAACGAACACTGAAGCTTTCTTT.

The gene calls are TRBV25-1 and TRBJ2-1; D uncertain. The V gene lost 1 base and the J gene lost 0 bases, with 10 bases spanning the gap. Germline CDR1 and CDR2: MGHDK and SYGVNS. The CDR3 has 16 residues. The CDR3 region is CASSEWSRYSYNEQFF. Here the CDR3 DNA reads TGTGCCAGCAGTGAATGGAGCCGTTACTCCTACAATGAGCAGTTCTTC.

To note about this clone: The junction and the germline gene differ at one end; a read error may be behind it. J is TRBJ2-5 and V is TRBV7-7, with 9 nucleotides matching TRBD1. CDR1 SSHAT and CDR2 FNYEAQ come from the germline V gene (reference sequence). This CDR3 contains 13 residues. This chain's CDR3 is CASSLGTGETQYF. CDR3 sequence (DNA): TGTGCTAGCAGCTTGGGGACAGGGGAGACCCAGTACTTC.

The chain's CDR3 is CASSNQGPGANVLTF. The CDR3 coding sequence is TGCGCCAGCAGCAATCAGGGGCCTGGGGCCAACGTCCTGACTTTC. This sequence joins TRBV5-1 and TRBJ2-6; D may be TRBD1 (6 bases). The CDR3 sequence is 15 residues long. In germline, CDR1 is SGHRS, CDR2 YFSETQ. Trimming cost V 4 bases and J 2 bases, with 10 bases left between them.

The rearrangement uses TRBV28 and TRBJ1-1, with D possibly matching TRBD1 (5 bases). V gave up 8 bases and J gave up 5 bases, with 18 bases separating them. The germline CDR1 and CDR2 sequences are MDHEN and SYDVKM. This CDR3 region has 14 residues. The CDR3 is CASVNSVGGTEAFF. CDR3 bases: TGTGCCAGCGTGAACAGCGTTGGGGGGACTGAAGCTTTCTTT.

V and J are TRBV10-1 and TRBJ1-1; 11 bases map to TRBD1. Trimming took 6 bases from V and 5 from J; bases not matched to a gene: 5. The CDR3 extends over 14 amino acids. Germline V gene lookup returns CDR1 WNHNN and CDR2 SYGVQD (reference sequence). DNA of the CDR3: TGCGCCAGCAGCTCGGACAGGGGGCGTACTGAAGCTTTCTTT. The encoded protein is CASSSDRGRTEAFF.

The V and J genes are TRBV6-2 or TRBV6-3 and TRBJ1-2, with D hard to call. Germline V CDR1 and CDR2: MNHEY, SVGEGT. V gave up 2 bases and J gave up 2 bases, with 6 bases separating them. The CDR3 is 13 amino acids. The CDR3 here is CASSYGQNYGYTF. The CDR3 bases are TGTGCCAGCAGTTACGGGCAGAACTATGGCTACACCTTC.

V gene TRBV27 combines with J gene TRBJ2-7; the D gene is possibly TRBD1 (8 bases). Trimming shortened V by 7 bases and J by 3 bases, and 16 bases separated the two germline ends. The germline CDR1 and CDR2 sequences are MNHEY and SMNVEV (reference sequence). The CDR3 consists of 14 residues. CDR3 amino acids: CASKDREGGYEQYF. In DNA, the CDR3 is TGTGCCAGCAAGGACAGGGAGGGGGGCTACGAGCAGTACTTC.

This clone was seen a few times. The chain recombines TRBV19 with TRBJ2-7; D might be TRBD1 (5 bases). Trimming pared 0 bases from V and 6 bases from J, leaving 9 bases between. CDR3 size: 13 residues. CDR1 is LNHDA, CDR2 SQIVND, per germline (reference sequence). CDR3 sequence reads: CASSIDWTSEQYF. CDR3 DNA sequence: TGTGCCAGTAGTATAGACTGGACAAGCGAGCAGTACTTC.

V and J are TRBV30 and TRBJ1-4; 8 bases line up with TRBD1. V shed 0 bases, J shed 7 bases, and the junction held 1 base outside the gene matches. This CDR3 region has 13 residues. Germline CDR1 and CDR2: GTSNPN and SVGIG (reference sequence). The CDR3 DNA follows: TGTGCCTGGAGTGTGACAGGGGTTGAAAAACTGTTTTTT. Translated: CAWSVTGVEKLFF. Using reference TRBV30 and TRBJ1-4 for the parts outside the CDR3, the full variable domain is SQTIHQWPATLVQPVGSPLSLECTVEGTSNPNLYWYRQAAGRGLQLLFYSVGIGQISSEVPQNLSASRPQDRQFILSSKKLLLSDSGFYLCAWSVTGVEKLFFGSGTQLSVL.

DNA of the CDR3: TGTGCCAGCAGTTACATAAGCGGGAGGGCCGGGGAGACCCAGTACTTC. The encoded protein is CASSYISGRAGETQYF. This chain uses TRBV6-5 with TRBJ2-5, with 10 bases fitting TRBD2. J lost 5 bases, V lost 2 bases, and 8 bases had no gene match. In germline, CDR1 is MNHEY, CDR2 SVGAGI. The CDR3 loop spans 16 amino acids.

The chain joins TRBV6-8 to TRBJ2-7, with a possible D match to TRBD2 (5 bases). The V gene's germline CDR1 is MNHGY and CDR2 SAAAGT. This CDR3 has 18 amino acids. V lost 8 bases, J lost 5 bases, and 31 bases lay in between. The DNA of the CDR3 is TGTGCCAGCTCGAAGGTATGCCCAGGCGGCGGGTATTTCCACGAGCAGTACTTC. Translated: CASSKVCPGGGYFHEQYF.

The J gene is TRBJ1-4, the V gene TRBV30; D is unclear. Trimming took off 1 base at V and 3 bases at J, with 9 bases between the two ends. This CDR3 region has 14 residues. CDR1 and CDR2 from the germline V gene are GTSNPN and SVGIG (reference sequence). CDR3 amino acids: CAWSGGLANEKLFF. The CDR3 DNA sequence: TGTGCCTGGAGTGGAGGGTTGGCTAATGAAAAACTGTTTTTT.

This chain links TRBV6-5 with TRBJ2-1; perhaps TRBD2 as D (6 bases). Germline assignment: CDR1 MNHEY and CDR2 SVGAGI. This CDR3 comprises 15 residues. V lost 5 bases, J lost 8 bases, and 19 bases lay in between. The CDR3 sequence: CASSRLGQGGDEQFF. CDR3 sequence (DNA): TGTGCCAGCAGTCGCCTGGGGCAGGGAGGAGATGAGCAGTTCTTC.

J is TRBJ2-6 and V is TRBV11-3; 9 bases are shared with TRBD1. V gave up 4 bases and J gave up 0 bases; unmatched junction bases: 4. Germline V lookup: CDR1 SGHNT, CDR2 YENEEA. CDR3 size: 17 residues. Written as DNA, the CDR3 is TGTGCCAGCAGCTCTGGGACAGGGAGCTCTGGGGCCAACGTCCTGACTTTC. Translating gives CASSSGTGSSGANVLTF.

The chain is built from TRBV7-8 and TRBJ2-1, with 8 bases that match TRBD1. The CDR3 length is 17 residues. Germline V gene sequence: CDR1 SGHVS, CDR2 FQNEAQ. V was pared by 0 bases and J by 4 bases, with 8 bases of the junction left unmatched. The CDR3 protein is CASSLAGTGGSYNEQFF. CDR3 DNA sequence: TGTGCCAGCAGCTTAGCCGGGACAGGTGGTTCGTACAATGAGCAGTTCTTC.

The rearrangement uses TRBV6-2 or TRBV6-3 and TRBJ1-1; D gene uncertain. V lost 2 bases and J 8 bases, leaving 6 bases between the germline ends. The germline V gene encodes CDR1 MNHEY and CDR2 SVGEGT. The CDR3 is made up of 11 amino acids. The CDR3 here is CASSYEREAFF. The CDR3 DNA reads TGTGCCAGCAGTTACGAGAGAGAAGCTTTCTTT.

This clone appeared once. This sequence joins TRBV29-1 and TRBJ2-3; a weak D match, TRBD2 (5 bases). CDR1 is SQVTM, CDR2 ANQGSEA, per germline. The ends were cut back, 7 bases at V and 2 bases at J, with 13 bases in the middle. The CDR3 loop spans 13 amino acids. The CDR3 DNA is TGCAGCGCCGGAGGCGGCCTCACAGATACGCAGTATTTT. It translates to CSAGGGLTDTQYF.

V gene TRBV28 combines with J gene TRBJ2-2, with D tentatively TRBD1 (6 bases). The CDR3 spans 16 residues. Germline assignment: CDR1 MDHEN and CDR2 SYDVKM. V was pared by 4 bases and J by 2 bases, with 14 bases between. CDR3 coding DNA: TGTGCCAGCAGTTCACCCGGGACATATAACACCGGGGAGCTGTTTTTT. Translating it yields CASSSPGTYNTGELFF.

The chain employs TRBV7-2 and TRBJ2-5, with D possibly TRBD2 on 5 matching bases. With 5 bases removed from V and 6 bases from J, the gap between germline ends came to 13 bases. CDR3 length: 13 amino acids. CDR1 and CDR2 (germline): SGHTA, FQGNSA. CDR3 sequence (DNA): TGTGCCAGCAGCCCCCGAGAGGGTAAGACCCAGTACTTC. Translation gives CASSPREGKTQYF.